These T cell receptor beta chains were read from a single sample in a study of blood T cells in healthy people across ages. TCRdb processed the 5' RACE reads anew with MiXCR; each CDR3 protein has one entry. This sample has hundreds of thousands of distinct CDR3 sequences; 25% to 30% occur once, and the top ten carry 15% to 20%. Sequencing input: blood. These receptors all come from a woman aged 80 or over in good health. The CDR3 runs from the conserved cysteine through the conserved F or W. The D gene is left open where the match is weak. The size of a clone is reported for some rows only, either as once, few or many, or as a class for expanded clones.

CDR3 protein: CASSSRTTATTDTQYF
CDR3 DNA: TGTGCCAGCAGCTCACGGACGACAGCCACCACAGATACGCAGTATTTT
D gene: .
V gene: TRBV7-6
clone size: few
J gene: TRBJ2-3

CDR3 protein: CASSSNGRETQYF
CDR3 DNA: TGTGCCAGCAGTTCGAATGGCAGAGAGACCCAGTACTTC
D gene: .
V gene: TRBV6-6
clone size: many
J gene: TRBJ2-5

CDR3 protein: CAGSVGGASTSYNEQFF
CDR3 DNA: TGTGCCGGCAGCGTAGGAGGAGCTAGCACTTCCTACAATGAGCAGTTCTTC
D gene: .
V gene: TRBV9
clone size: .
J gene: TRBJ2-1

CDR3 protein: CASSYPKMNTEAFF
CDR3 DNA: TGTGCCAGCAGCTACCCAAAAATGAACACTGAAGCTTTCTTT
D gene: .
V gene: TRBV6-2/TRBV6-3
clone size: once
J gene: TRBJ1-1

CDR3 protein: CASSSTGSADTQYF
CDR3 DNA: TGTGCCAGCAGCTCTACAGGGTCGGCAGATACGCAGTATTTT
D gene: .
V gene: TRBV7-2
clone size: many
J gene: TRBJ2-3

CDR3 protein: CASSQGSPGAGELFF
CDR3 DNA: TGCGCCAGCAGCCAAGGGTCCCCTGGTGCCGGGGAGCTGTTTTTT
D gene: .
V gene: TRBV4-3
clone size: .
J gene: TRBJ2-2

CDR3 protein: CASSSHPGTSGETQYF
CDR3 DNA: TGTGCCAGCAGCTCCCATCCCGGGACCTCGGGGGAGACCCAGTACTTC
D gene: .
V gene: TRBV7-2
clone size: many
J gene: TRBJ2-5

CDR3 protein: CASSSGTGSYSNQPQHF
CDR3 DNA: TGTGCCAGCAGCTCCGGGACAGGATCCTATAGCAATCAGCCCCAGCATTTT
D gene: TRBD1
V gene: TRBV6-2/TRBV6-3
clone size: few
J gene: TRBJ1-5

CDR3 protein: CATSDGRRQEIQETQYF
CDR3 DNA: TGTGCCACCAGTGATGGTAGGAGACAGGAGATTCAAGAGACCCAGTACTTC
D gene: .
V gene: TRBV24-1
clone size: many
J gene: TRBJ2-5

CDR3 protein: CASSQEATRGTQYF
CDR3 DNA: TGTGCCAGCAGCCAGGAGGCGACTAGGGGGACCCAGTACTTC
D gene: .
V gene: TRBV5-6
clone size: many
J gene: TRBJ2-5

CDR3 protein: CASPRGGRTASPLHF
CDR3 DNA: TGTGCCTCACCCCGAGGGGGCAGGACGGCTTCACCCCTCCACTTT
D gene: TRBD1
V gene: TRBV30
clone size: many
J gene: TRBJ1-6

CDR3 protein: CASSLVGGLAGYNEKLFF
CDR3 DNA: TGTGCCAGCAGCTTGGTTGGCGGCCTCGCAGGGTATAATGAAAAACTGTTTTTT
D gene: .
V gene: TRBV5-5
clone size: .
J gene: TRBJ1-4

CDR3 protein: CASSFKRGSYNEQFF
CDR3 DNA: TGTGCCAGCAGTTTTAAAAGAGGGTCCTACAATGAGCAGTTCTTC
D gene: .
V gene: TRBV27
clone size: many
J gene: TRBJ2-1

CDR3 protein: CASSFGQGTGERFF
CDR3 DNA: .
D gene: .
V gene: TRBV5-1
clone size: .
J gene: TRBJ2-2

CDR3 protein: CASSLRDRPYGHTF
CDR3 DNA: TGTGCCAGCAGCCTCCGGGACAGACCATATGGCCACACCTTC
D gene: TRBD1
V gene: TRBV27
clone size: .
J gene: TRBJ1-2

CDR3 protein: CATRNRGNSYEQYF
CDR3 DNA: TGTGCCACCCGGAACAGGGGGAACTCCTACGAGCAGTACTTC
D gene: TRBD1
V gene: TRBV28
clone size: .
J gene: TRBJ2-7

CDR3 protein: CASSQELGPGLGSYNEQFF
CDR3 DNA: TGCGCCAGCAGCCAAGAATTAGGACCGGGACTAGGCTCCTACAATGAGCAGTTCTTC
D gene: TRBD2
V gene: TRBV4-3
clone size: many
J gene: TRBJ2-1

CDR3 protein: CASSLGSRGGNSPLHF
CDR3 DNA: TGCGCCAGCAGCTTGGGTAGCAGGGGCGGGAATTCACCCCTCCACTTT
D gene: .
V gene: TRBV5-1
clone size: few
J gene: TRBJ1-6

CDR3 protein: CASSQEIGNQPQHF
CDR3 DNA: TGCGCCAGCAGCCAAGAAATAGGGAATCAGCCCCAGCATTTT
D gene: .
V gene: TRBV4-3
clone size: many
J gene: TRBJ1-5

CDR3 protein: CASSLVPGLGETQYF
CDR3 DNA: TGTGCTAGCAGCTTAGTGCCAGGGCTGGGGGAGACCCAGTACTTC
D gene: .
V gene: TRBV7-7
clone size: .
J gene: TRBJ2-5

CDR3 protein: CASSPNTGYGTEAFF
CDR3 DNA: TGTGCCAGCAGCCCTAACACAGGATATGGGACTGAAGCTTTCTTT
D gene: .
V gene: TRBV9
clone size: many
J gene: TRBJ1-1

CDR3 protein: CASNGGSRCNEQFF
CDR3 DNA: TGTGCCAGCAATGGGGGGTCCAGGTGCAATGAGCAGTTCTTC
D gene: .
V gene: TRBV6-2/TRBV6-3
clone size: many
J gene: TRBJ2-1

CDR3 protein: CASSPSQGTQPQHF
CDR3 DNA: TGTGCCAGCAGTCCATCACAGGGTACTCAGCCCCAGCATTTT
D gene: .
V gene: TRBV28
clone size: many
J gene: TRBJ1-5

CDR3 protein: CASSPTLAGVTNEQFF
CDR3 DNA: TGCGCCAGCAGCCCCACCCTAGCGGGGGTTACAAATGAGCAGTTCTTC
D gene: TRBD2
V gene: TRBV4-3
clone size: many
J gene: TRBJ2-1

CDR3 protein: CASSYEPGEVTDTQYF
CDR3 DNA: TGTGCCAGCAGTTACGAGCCGGGGGAAGTCACAGATACGCAGTATTTT
D gene: .
V gene: TRBV6-2/TRBV6-3
clone size: many
J gene: TRBJ2-3

CDR3 protein: CSARESSSSDTQYF
CDR3 DNA: TGCAGTGCTAGAGAGTCGAGTAGTTCTGATACGCAGTATTTT
D gene: .
V gene: TRBV20-1
clone size: .
J gene: TRBJ2-3

CDR3 protein: CASSRVAGATDTQYF
CDR3 DNA: TGTGCCAGCAGTCGGGTAGCGGGGGCTACAGATACGCAGTATTTT
D gene: TRBD2
V gene: TRBV11-1
clone size: .
J gene: TRBJ2-3

CDR3 protein: CASSRGLTQYF
CDR3 DNA: TGTGCCAGCAGTCGGGGTTTAACCCAGTACTTC
D gene: .
V gene: TRBV6-2/TRBV6-3
clone size: few
J gene: TRBJ2-7

CDR3 protein: CASSLFADTQYF
CDR3 DNA: TGTGCCAGCAGCTTATTCGCAGATACGCAGTATTTT
D gene: .
V gene: TRBV7-2
clone size: many
J gene: TRBJ2-3

CDR3 protein: CASSQGGGNQPQHF
CDR3 DNA: TGTGCCAGCAGCCAAGGAGGGGGCAATCAGCCCCAGCATTTT
D gene: .
V gene: TRBV7-2
clone size: few
J gene: TRBJ1-5

CDR3 protein: CASSPFGTEAFF
CDR3 DNA: TGTGCCAGCAGTCCCTTCGGGACAGAAGCTTTCTTT
D gene: .
V gene: TRBV12-3/TRBV12-4
clone size: .
J gene: TRBJ1-1

CDR3 protein: CASSLGRVSTDAQYF
CDR3 DNA: TGTGCCAGCAGTTTAGGCAGGGTGAGCACAGATGCGCAGTATTTT
D gene: .
V gene: TRBV12-3/TRBV12-4
clone size: once
J gene: TRBJ2-3

CDR3 protein: CSASGFSGTEAFF
CDR3 DNA: TGCAGTGCTTCAGGGTTTTCGGGCACTGAAGCTTTCTTT
D gene: .
V gene: TRBV20-1
clone size: .
J gene: TRBJ1-1

CDR3 protein: CSARDLGNNQPQHF
CDR3 DNA: TGCAGTGCTAGAGATCTTGGGAATAATCAGCCCCAGCATTTT
D gene: .
V gene: TRBV20-1
clone size: many
J gene: TRBJ1-5

CDR3 protein: CASSSTENEKLFF
CDR3 DNA: TGTGCCAGCAGCTCCACAGAGAATGAAAAACTGTTTTTT
D gene: .
V gene: TRBV7-9
clone size: many
J gene: TRBJ1-4

CDR3 protein: CASSLEPQGQGGSPLHF
CDR3 DNA: TGCGCCAGCAGCTTGGAGCCTCAGGGACAGGGTGGTTCACCCCTCCACTTT
D gene: TRBD1
V gene: TRBV5-1
clone size: few
J gene: TRBJ1-6

CDR3 protein: CAWSVYGAFTDTQYF
CDR3 DNA: TGTGCCTGGAGTGTATACGGGGCCTTCACAGATACGCAGTATTTT
D gene: .
V gene: TRBV30
clone size: many
J gene: TRBJ2-3

CDR3 protein: CASSYTRQSTYGYTF
CDR3 DNA: TGTGCCAGCAGTTACACGAGACAGAGCACTTATGGCTACACCTTC
D gene: .
V gene: TRBV6-5
clone size: few
J gene: TRBJ1-2

CDR3 protein: CRASLTSGEQFF
CDR3 DNA: TGCAGGGCTAGTCTGACTAGCGGGGAACAGTTCTTC
D gene: TRBD2
V gene: TRBV20-1
clone size: .
J gene: TRBJ2-1

CDR3 protein: CSAITGTSGTQETQYF
CDR3 DNA: TGCAGTGCTATAACAGGGACTAGCGGGACCCAAGAGACCCAGTACTTC
D gene: TRBD2
V gene: TRBV20-1
clone size: many
J gene: TRBJ2-5

CDR3 protein: CASHTGGARKDTQYF
CDR3 DNA: TGTGCCAGCCATACAGGGGGCGCGCGTAAAGATACGCAGTATTTT
D gene: TRBD1
V gene: TRBV28
clone size: .
J gene: TRBJ2-3

CDR3 protein: CASSPTPSVLSGSQNIQYF
CDR3 DNA: TGTGCCAGCAGCCCGACTCCTAGCGTCCTTAGCGGAAGCCAAAACATTCAGTACTTC
D gene: .
V gene: TRBV3-1
clone size: few
J gene: TRBJ2-4

CDR3 protein: CASSPFVGFYNEQFF
CDR3 DNA: TGTGCCAGCAGCCCTTTTGTGGGGTTCTACAATGAGCAGTTCTTC
D gene: .
V gene: TRBV11-3
clone size: many
J gene: TRBJ2-1

CDR3 protein: CASSPSAGGYNEQFF
CDR3 DNA: TGTGCCAGCAGCCCCTCAGCGGGGGGCTACAATGAGCAGTTCTTC
D gene: TRBD2
V gene: TRBV3-1
clone size: many
J gene: TRBJ2-1

CDR3 protein: CSARPTGSSGANVLTF
CDR3 DNA: TGCAGTGCTAGGCCGACAGGGAGCTCTGGGGCCAACGTCCTGACTTTC
D gene: TRBD1
V gene: TRBV20-1
clone size: many
J gene: TRBJ2-6